One T cell receptor (beta chain) is described in this entry. This sample is part of a study of OX40 agonist ivuxolimab in advanced cancers. The CDR3 is 13 amino acids. The V and J ends lost 5 bases and 12 bases, in that order; junction bases with no gene match: 13. From germline, CDR1 is SGHAT and CDR2 FQNNGV. Data came from immunoSEQ multiplex PCR; TCRdb stores just in-frame clones and leaves some out. The sample holds about 67,000 clones; more than 75% are singletons and the top ten take around 2%. The chain combines TRBV11-2 with TRBJ2-7; 7 nucleotides match TRBD2. The clonotype was recovered from an adult with an advanced solid tumor such as melanoma, head and neck, liver or kidney cancer. The sample here was CD4+ or CD8+ T cells sorted from blood, taken in a trial of the OX40 agonist ivuxolimab. The CDR3 coding sequence is TGTGCCAGCAGCCAGTGGACCGCGGGGGACGGGTACTTC. This translates into CASSQWTAGDGYF.